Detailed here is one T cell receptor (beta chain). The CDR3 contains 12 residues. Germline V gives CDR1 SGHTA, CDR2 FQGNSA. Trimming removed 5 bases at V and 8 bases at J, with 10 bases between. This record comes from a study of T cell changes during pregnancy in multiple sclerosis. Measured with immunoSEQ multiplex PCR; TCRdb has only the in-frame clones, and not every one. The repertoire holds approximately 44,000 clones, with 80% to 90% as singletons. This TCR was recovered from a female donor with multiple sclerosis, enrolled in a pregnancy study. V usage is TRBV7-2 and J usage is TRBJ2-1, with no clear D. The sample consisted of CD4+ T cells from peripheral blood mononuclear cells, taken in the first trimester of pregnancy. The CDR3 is CASSPPVHEQFF. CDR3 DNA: TGTGCCAGCAGCCCGCCGGTCCATGAGCAGTTCTTC. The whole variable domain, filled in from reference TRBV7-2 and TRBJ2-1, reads GAGVSQSPSNKVTEKGKDVELRCDPISGHTALYWYRQSLGQGLEFLIYFQGNSAPDKSGLPSDRFSAERTGGSVSTLTIQRTQQEDSAVYLCASSPPVHEQFFGPGTRLTVL.